Following are 29 T cell receptor beta chains from one sample sequenced in a study of blood T cells in healthy people across ages. Sample-barcoded 5' priming and a J-beta primer mix drove a second PCR of about 7 to 11 cycles. MiXCR was run by TCRdb on the 5' RACE reads, yielding one entry per CDR3 protein. The repertoire consists of over 1,300,000 distinct CDR3 sequences, with almost 60% occurring once and the leading ten covering 5% to 7%. Sequenced material: blood. These receptors originate from a man younger than 35 in good health.

This clonotype has only one observation. This sequence joins TRBV7-2 and TRBJ2-3, with a weak D call TRBD1 (6 bases). CDR1 SGHTA and CDR2 FQGNSA come from the germline V gene. V was cut by 5 bases and J by 8 bases, with 14 bases left in between. The CDR3 is 13 residues long. CDR3 loop: CASSRTGPGTQYF. In DNA, the CDR3 is TGTGCCAGCAGCCGTACAGGGCCGGGTACGCAGTATTTT.

This clonotype was observed a few times. This sequence joins TRBV7-2 and TRBJ2-7; the D gene is possibly TRBD2 (6 bases). The CDR3 contains 15 residues. Germline V gene lookup returns CDR1 SGHTA and CDR2 FQGNSA. The ends were cut back, 2 bases at V and 4 bases at J, with 15 bases in the middle. CDR3 nucleotides: TGTGCCAGCAGCTTATCCATAGCGGTAGGGTACGAGCAGTACTTC. Its protein is CASSLSIAVGYEQYF.

In DNA, the CDR3 is TGCGCCAGCAGCCAAGATCTGGGCGGGACAATTTCTTACGAGCAGTACTTC. Translated, it gives CASSQDLGGTISYEQYF. The V call is TRBV4-3, the J call TRBJ2-5, with D tentatively TRBD1 or TRBD2 (6 bases each). The J call could be wrong; TRBJ2-7 is a better fit for the DNA end. CDR3 length: 17 amino acids. Germline CDR1 is LGHNA and CDR2 is YSLEER.

Here the CDR3 reads CASDPGLRNGYTF. CDR3 sequence (DNA): TGTGCCAGTGATCCCGGGCTCCGGAATGGCTACACCTTC. The gene calls are TRBV2 and TRBJ1-2; D is unresolved. Germline loops: CDR1 SNHLY, CDR2 FYNNEI. The CDR3 totals 13 residues. V lost 9 bases, J lost 6 bases, and 17 bases lay in between.

The CDR3 coding sequence is TGCAGTGCTAGAGATCAGGCGAGCGGGAGGGTAGGCTACGAGCAGTACTTC. Encoded protein: CSARDQASGRVGYEQYF. This chain uses TRBV20-1 with TRBJ2-7, with 10 nucleotides matching TRBD2. This CDR3 contains 17 residues. CDR1 and CDR2 (germline): DFQATT, SNEGSKA (reference sequence). With 0 bases clipped from V and 3 bases from J, the junction kept 11 bases outside the gene matches.

A word on this clonotype: The junction differs from germline at one of its ends, possibly a read error. The chain combines TRBV4-2 with TRBJ2-3, with a tentative D call TRBD2 (6 bases). This CDR3 contains 19 residues. CDR1 LGHNA and CDR2 YNFKEQ come from the germline V gene. CDR3 region: CASSQAYGRLGLVADTKYF. DNA of the CDR3: TGTGCCAGCAGCCAAGCCTACGGGCGGTTGGGACTCGTTGCAGATACGAAGTATTTT.

The rearrangement joins TRBV2 to TRBJ2-7, with D perhaps TRBD1 or TRBD2 (5 bases each). The germline V gene encodes CDR1 SNHLY and CDR2 FYNNEI. V was trimmed by 7 bases and J by 4 bases, leaving 14 bases between them. There are 13 residues in the CDR3. As DNA, the CDR3 is TGTGCCAGCATCCCGGGACCCCTTTACGAGCAGTACTTC. Translated, it gives CASIPGPLYEQYF.

In its sample, this clonotype was seen a few times. The CDR3 region is CSAGTNHQETQYF. The CDR3 DNA sequence: TGCAGCGCCGGGACAAATCACCAAGAGACCCAGTACTTC. The chain couples TRBV29-1 to TRBJ2-5, with D perhaps TRBD1 (6 bases). Germline assignment: CDR1 SQVTM and CDR2 ANQGSEA. The CDR3 contains 13 residues. V was shortened by 7 bases and J by 0 bases, with 12 bases between the two germline ends.

This clonotype was picked up a small number of times. This chain joins TRBV25-1 and TRBJ2-1; the D is unclear. Trimming took off 3 bases at V and 6 bases at J, with 3 bases between the two ends. The length of the CDR3 is 11 residues. Germline V gives CDR1 MGHDK, CDR2 SYGVNS. The CDR3 is CASSDINEQFF. In DNA, the CDR3 is TGTGCCAGCAGTGACATCAATGAGCAGTTCTTC.

V and J are TRBV29-1 and TRBJ1-1, with D tentatively TRBD1 (5 bases). V lost 8 bases and J lost 8, with 12 bases in between. The CDR3 is 10 residues long. Germline assignment: CDR1 SQVTM and CDR2 ANQGSEA. CDR3 DNA sequence: TGCAGCTCAGGGCCGTTCGAAGCTTTCTTT. As protein: CSSGPFEAFF.

The chain has TRBV5-6 and TRBJ2-3; the match to TRBD2 covers 9 bases. The CDR3 is 16 residues long. V shed 3 bases, J shed 1 base, and the junction held 6 bases outside the gene matches. Per germline, CDR1 SGHDT and CDR2 YYEEEE. Written as DNA, the CDR3 is TGTGCCAGCAGCTCTCTAGTAGCGGGGGGCACAGATACGCAGTATTTT. This encodes CASSSLVAGGTDTQYF.

In this sample, this clonotype turned up a few times. This rearrangement joins TRBV11-2 to TRBJ2-6, with D maybe TRBD2 (5 bases). Between the trimmed V and J ends, which lost 4 bases and 0 bases, there was a span of 16 bases. The CDR3 runs 18 residues. Per germline, CDR1 SGHAT and CDR2 FQNNGV. CDR3 region: CASSSLRESSSGANVLTF. CDR3 bases: TGTGCCAGCAGCTCCTTACGGGAAAGTAGCTCTGGGGCCAACGTCCTGACTTTC. The entire variable domain, with the rest obtained from reference TRBV11-2 and TRBJ2-6, is as follows: EAGVAQSPRYKIIEKRQSVAFWCNPISGHATLYWYQQILGQGPKLLIQFQNNGVVDDSQLPKDRFSAERLKGVDSTLKIQPAKLEDSAVYLCASSSLRESSSGANVLTFGAGSRLTVL.

For the CDR3, the DNA is TGCGCCAGCAGCTTGGAAGTCGGGGGCGGGAATGAGCAGTTCTTC. This codes for CASSLEVGGGNEQFF. The chain has TRBV5-1 and TRBJ2-1; D may be TRBD1 or TRBD2 (6 bases each). The CDR3 extends over 15 amino acids. Looked up from germline, CDR1 is SGHRS and CDR2 is YFSETQ. V dropped 0 bases and J dropped 7 bases, with 14 bases sitting between them.

This clonotype has just a few counts. The CDR3 is CASRPGLAVYEQYF. The CDR3 DNA is TGTGCCAGCAGGCCGGGACTAGCGGTCTACGAGCAGTACTTC. The V call is TRBV2, the J call TRBJ2-7, with 11 nucleotides matching TRBD2. This CDR3 contains 14 residues. V lost 6 bases to trimming and J lost 3 bases; unmatched junction nucleotides: 4. In germline, CDR1 is SNHLY, CDR2 FYNNEI.

The chain employs TRBV3-1 and TRBJ2-5, with 7 bases matching TRBD2. The CDR3 runs 15 residues. Trimming removed 0 bases from V and 4 bases from J; junction bases left unmatched: 5. Germline V CDR1 and CDR2: LGHDT, YNNKEL (reference sequence). The DNA of the CDR3 is TGTGCCAGCAGCCAAGAAGCGGGATGGGGAGAGACCCAGTACTTC. Its protein product is CASSQEAGWGETQYF.

With respect to this clonotype: The junction departs from the called germline gene at one end, perhaps through a read error. The chain joins TRBV7-2 to TRBJ2-3; D may be TRBD1 (5 bases). The CDR3 is 14 residues long. Germline loops: CDR1 SGHTA, CDR2 FQGNSA. For the CDR3, the DNA is TGTGCCAGCAGCTTTAGGGGAAATCGAGATACACAGTATTTT. Protein product: CASSFRGNRDTQYF.

V and J are TRBV9 and TRBJ1-6, with D unresolved. CDR3 length equals 15 residues. The germline V gene has CDR1 SGDLS and CDR2 YYNGEE. With 9 bases removed from V and 0 bases from J, the gap between germline ends came to 13 bases. Here the CDR3 reads CANSQWDSYNSPLHF. The CDR3 DNA follows: TGTGCCAACAGTCAATGGGACTCCTATAATTCACCCCTCCACTTT.

The genes are TRBV2 and TRBJ1-5; no reliable D call. The CDR3 totals 14 residues. V lost 7 bases and J lost 0, with 10 bases in between. The germline gives CDR1 SNHLY, CDR2 FYNNEI. The CDR3 region has the DNA TGTGCCAGCACCTTCCAAGCTAGCAATCAGCCCCAGCATTTT. It codes for CASTFQASNQPQHF.

V usage is TRBV20-1 and J usage is TRBJ2-4; 7 nucleotides agree with TRBD2. The CDR3 totals 15 residues. V was pared by 4 bases and J by 13 bases, with 19 bases of the junction left unmatched. In germline, CDR1 is DFQATT, CDR2 SNEGSKA (reference sequence). CDR3 sequence (DNA): TGCAGTGCTAAAGGGAGGACTAGGGACCCCCTGGAGCAGTACTTC. It codes for CSAKGRTRDPLEQYF.

The sample holds a few counts of this clonotype. CDR3: CASSEVGGFYGYTF. The DNA of the CDR3 is TGTGCCAGCAGTGAAGTTGGGGGTTTCTATGGCTACACCTTC. The chain combines TRBV6-1 with TRBJ1-2, with D perhaps matching TRBD1 (5 bases). Germline CDR1 is MNHNS and CDR2 is SASEGT. Between the trimmed V and J ends, which lost 1 base and 4 bases, there was a span of 10 bases. The CDR3 is 14 amino acids.

J is TRBJ2-3 and V is TRBV2, with 7 bases matching TRBD2. V lost 7 bases to trimming and J lost 4 bases; unmatched junction nucleotides: 5. The CDR3 runs to 13 residues. Germline V gene sequence: CDR1 SNHLY, CDR2 FYNNEI. The CDR3 is CASKSGAPDTQYF. In DNA form, the CDR3 reads TGTGCCAGCAAAAGCGGGGCTCCAGATACGCAGTATTTT. Drawing the rest from reference TRBV2 and TRBJ2-3, the complete variable domain is EPEVTQTPSHQVTQMGQEVILRCVPISNHLYFYWYRQILGQKVEFLVSFYNNEISEKSEIFDDQFSVERPDGSNFTLKIRSTKLEDSAMYFCASKSGAPDTQYFGPGTRLTVL.

This clonotype showed up many times. V gene TRBV29-1 combines with J gene TRBJ2-7; 10 bases fit TRBD1. The CDR3 loop spans 13 amino acids. The ends lost 6 bases at V and 1 base at J; junction bases unmatched: 3. Looked up from germline, CDR1 is SQVTM and CDR2 is ANQGSEA. CDR3 residues: CSVRDRGSYEQYF. The CDR3, as DNA: TGCAGCGTGAGGGACAGGGGATCCTACGAGCAGTACTTC.

This chain connects TRBV7-4 to TRBJ1-5; the D gene is possibly TRBD1 (5 bases). V was clipped by 5 bases and J by 0 bases, with 26 bases between them. The CDR3 covers 20 residues. Germline values: CDR1 SGHVT, CDR2 SQSDAQ. CDR3: CASSPFQGNFGVYSNQPQHF. CDR3 nucleotide sequence: TGTGCCAGCAGCCCTTTCCAGGGAAATTTTGGGGTTTATAGCAATCAGCCCCAGCATTTT. Full variable domain (outside the CDR3, taken from reference TRBV7-4 and TRBJ1-5): GAGVSQSPRYKVAKRGRDVALRCDSISGHVTLYWYRQTLGQGSEVLTYSQSDAQRDKSGRPSGRFSAERPERSVSTLKIQRTEQGDSAVYLCASSPFQGNFGVYSNQPQHFGDGTRLSIL.

This chain joins TRBV6-5 and TRBJ1-1; D is uncertain. Germline CDR1 reads MNHEY; CDR2 reads SVGAGI. This CDR3 comprises 14 residues. Trimming removed 8 bases from V and 0 bases from J, with 13 bases in between. This CDR3 reads CASLPTFLNTEAFF. In nucleotides, the CDR3 is TGTGCCAGCCTTCCAACCTTCCTGAACACTGAAGCTTTCTTT.

The chain links TRBV5-1 to TRBJ2-3; unclear D gene. Germline CDR1 is SGHRS and CDR2 is YFSETQ. The length of the CDR3 is 12 residues. V lost 4 bases to trimming and J lost 2 bases, with 5 bases between them. The CDR3 protein is CASSRPTDTQYF. DNA for the CDR3: TGCGCCAGCAGCCGCCCCACAGATACGCAGTATTTT.

The sample holds many counts of this clonotype. The V call is TRBV5-1, the J call TRBJ1-2; D might be TRBD1 (6 bases). Trimming shortened V by 0 bases and J by 4 bases, and 7 bases separated the two germline ends. There are 13 residues in the CDR3. Germline V CDR1 and CDR2: SGHRS, YFSETQ. The DNA of the CDR3 is TGCGCCAGCAGCTTGGAGGGGGGCTATGGCTACACCTTC. As protein: CASSLEGGYGYTF.

This sequence joins TRBV29-1 and TRBJ2-1, with 7 nucleotides matching TRBD1. V shed 8 bases and J 4 bases; nucleotides not matched to a gene: 8. CDR1 is SQVTM, CDR2 ANQGSEA, per germline. The CDR3 length is 13 residues. The CDR3 region has the DNA TGCAGCTTCGTACGGGACAGTTACAATGAGCAGTTCTTC. This gives the protein CSFVRDSYNEQFF.

V and J are TRBV12-3 or TRBV12-4 and TRBJ1-1; D might be TRBD1 (5 bases). The CDR3 covers 15 residues. Trimming took off 5 bases at V and 3 bases at J, with 16 bases between the two ends. The CDR3 sequence: CASSIRPRGDTEAFF. The DNA for the CDR3 is TGTGCCAGCAGTATAAGACCGAGAGGGGACACTGAAGCTTTCTTT.

The J gene is TRBJ1-1, the V gene TRBV20-1; unclear D gene. The CDR3 is 12 amino acids. The germline V gene has CDR1 DFQATT and CDR2 SNEGSKA (reference sequence). Trimming pared 5 bases from V and 6 bases from J, leaving 13 bases between. CDR3 bases: TGCAGTGCTCCTGACCTACCCCCTGAAGCTTTCTTT. This codes for CSAPDLPPEAFF.